This TCR beta chain was sequenced for a study of early T cells in non-severe SARS-CoV-2 infection. For the study at large: Chains from this unsorted whole-blood bulk RNA could not be paired.

This clonotype was seen a handful of times. MiXCR, applied by TCRdb to the 5' RACE reads, yields one record per CDR3 protein. The sample yields about 68,000 distinct CDR3 sequences, 9.5% to 13% seen once. The receptor's source is an adult who was a healthcare worker with PCR-confirmed SARS-CoV-2 infection or an uninfected control (not recorded which). Material for sequencing was whole blood.

CDR3 sequence reads: CSAIGLAGEREQFF. The CDR3 DNA reads as TGCAGTGCTATAGGACTAGCGGGGGAGAGAGAGCAGTTCTTC. The chain combines TRBV20-1 with TRBJ2-1, with TRBD2 identical over 13 bases. Unmatched junction bases numbered 7, after V lost 4 bases and J lost 10 bases. The germline CDR1 and CDR2 sequences are DFQATT and SNEGSKA (reference sequence). This CDR3 contains 14 residues.